This T cell receptor beta chain was found in a study of long-term antiretroviral therapy in people with HIV. This clone showed up just once. Version v3.0 of the immunoSEQ assay ran at survey level. Measured with immunoSEQ multiplex PCR; TCRdb has only the in-frame clones, and not every one. The table records about 25,000 clones, roughly 79% of them present only once. The germline V gene has CDR1 MNHEY and CDR2 SMNVEV (reference sequence). The CDR3 has 17 residues. J gave up 3 bases and V 5 bases, and 7 bases lay outside the gene matches. The sample consisted of unsorted PBMCs, taken 2.1 years after starting antiretroviral therapy. The TCR originated in a man aged 30-40 years with HIV. V gene TRBV27 combines with J gene TRBJ2-6; 10 bases agree with TRBD1. CDR3 sequence reads: CASSKRQGAGGANVLTF. The CDR3 DNA follows: TGTGCCAGCAGTAAAAGACAGGGGGCGGGTGGGGCCAACGTCCTGACTTTC.